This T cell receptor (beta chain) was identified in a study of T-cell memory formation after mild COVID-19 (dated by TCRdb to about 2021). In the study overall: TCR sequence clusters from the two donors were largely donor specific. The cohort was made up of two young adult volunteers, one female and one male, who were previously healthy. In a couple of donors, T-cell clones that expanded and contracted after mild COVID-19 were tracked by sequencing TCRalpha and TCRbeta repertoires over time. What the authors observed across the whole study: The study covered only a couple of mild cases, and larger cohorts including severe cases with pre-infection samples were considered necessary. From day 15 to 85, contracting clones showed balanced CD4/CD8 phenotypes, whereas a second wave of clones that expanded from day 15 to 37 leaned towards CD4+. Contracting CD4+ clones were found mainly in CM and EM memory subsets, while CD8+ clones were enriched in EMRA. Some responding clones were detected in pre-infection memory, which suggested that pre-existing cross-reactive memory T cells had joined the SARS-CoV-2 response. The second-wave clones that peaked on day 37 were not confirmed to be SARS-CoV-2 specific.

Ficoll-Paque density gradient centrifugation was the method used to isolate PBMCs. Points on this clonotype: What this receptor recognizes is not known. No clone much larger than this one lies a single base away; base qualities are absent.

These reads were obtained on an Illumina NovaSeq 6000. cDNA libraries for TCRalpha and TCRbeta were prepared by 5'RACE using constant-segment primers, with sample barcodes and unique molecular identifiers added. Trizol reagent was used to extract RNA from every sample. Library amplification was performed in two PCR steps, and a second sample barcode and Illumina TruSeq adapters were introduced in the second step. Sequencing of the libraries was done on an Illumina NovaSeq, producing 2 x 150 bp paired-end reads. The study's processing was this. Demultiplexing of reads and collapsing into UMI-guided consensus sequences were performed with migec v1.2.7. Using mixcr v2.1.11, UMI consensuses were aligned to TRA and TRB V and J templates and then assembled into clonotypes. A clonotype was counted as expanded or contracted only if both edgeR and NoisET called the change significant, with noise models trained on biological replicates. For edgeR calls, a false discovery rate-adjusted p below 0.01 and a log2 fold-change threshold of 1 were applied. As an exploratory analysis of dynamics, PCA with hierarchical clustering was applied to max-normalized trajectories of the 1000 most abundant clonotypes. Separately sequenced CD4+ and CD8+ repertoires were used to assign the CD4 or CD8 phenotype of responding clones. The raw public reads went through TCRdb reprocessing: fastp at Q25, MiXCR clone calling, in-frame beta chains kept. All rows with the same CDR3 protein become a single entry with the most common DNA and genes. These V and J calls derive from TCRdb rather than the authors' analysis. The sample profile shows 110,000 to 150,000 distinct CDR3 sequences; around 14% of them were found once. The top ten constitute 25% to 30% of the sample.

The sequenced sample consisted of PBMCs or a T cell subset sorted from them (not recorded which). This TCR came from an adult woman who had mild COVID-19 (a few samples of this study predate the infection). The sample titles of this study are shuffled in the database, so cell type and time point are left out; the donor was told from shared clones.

CDR3 sequence: CASSQDHRLGAEQYF. The bases are TGCGCCAGCAGCCAAGACCACAGGCTGGGAGCCGAGCAGTACTTC. The V and J segments used are TRBV4-3 and TRBJ2-7; the D gene is perhaps TRBD1 or TRBD2, each of them matching over 5 bases. The CDR1 and CDR2 encoded by the germline V gene are LGHNA and YSLEER. From the cysteine up to the phenylalanine, the CDR3 has a length of 15 residues. The retained sequence is limited to the CDR3, 45 bases, with the frame set at the first base. V is pared back by 0 bases and J by 6 bases, with 15 bases lying between the germline termini.